This T cell receptor beta chain stems from a study of memory CD4+ T cells and cytomegalovirus serostatus. Study-level findings and limits: About 40% of the roughly 160 known CMV-associated TCRbeta sequences appeared in CD4+ memory.

The CDR3 runs to 13 residues. J was trimmed by 7 bases and V by 2 bases; bases with no gene match: 4. Germline CDR1 and CDR2: MNHEY and SVGAGI. Assay used: immunoSEQ multiplex PCR; TCRdb lists only in-frame clones, some missing. The top ten hold around 0.63% of the sample, which has about 26,000 clones, around 75% seen once. For this clone: The antigen remains undetermined.

Single viable CD3+CD4+CD8-CD45RO+ cells were sorted as the memory CD4+ T cells. CD4+ T cells were isolated by positive magnetic selection. The sequencing sample was made of memory CD4+ T cells from blood. The clonotype comes from an adult in good health and CMV-seronegative. The genes are TRBV6-5 and TRBJ1-1; 7 bases fit TRBD1. CDR3 amino acids: CASSYGGGGEAFF. Here the CDR3 DNA reads TGTGCCAGCAGTTACGGAGGGGGCGGTGAAGCTTTCTTT.